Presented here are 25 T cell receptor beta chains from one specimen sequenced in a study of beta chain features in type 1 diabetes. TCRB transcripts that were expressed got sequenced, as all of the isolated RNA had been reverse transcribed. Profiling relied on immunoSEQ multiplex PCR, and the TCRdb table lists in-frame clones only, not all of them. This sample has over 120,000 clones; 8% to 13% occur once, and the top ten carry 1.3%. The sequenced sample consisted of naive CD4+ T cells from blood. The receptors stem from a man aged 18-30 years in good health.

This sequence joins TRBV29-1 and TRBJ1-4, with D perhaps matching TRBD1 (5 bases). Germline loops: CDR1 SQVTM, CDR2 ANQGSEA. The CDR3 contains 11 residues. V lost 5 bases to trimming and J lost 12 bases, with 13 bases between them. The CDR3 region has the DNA TGCAGCGTTAGGGTCAGGGTAGAACTGTTTTTT. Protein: CSVRVRVELFF.

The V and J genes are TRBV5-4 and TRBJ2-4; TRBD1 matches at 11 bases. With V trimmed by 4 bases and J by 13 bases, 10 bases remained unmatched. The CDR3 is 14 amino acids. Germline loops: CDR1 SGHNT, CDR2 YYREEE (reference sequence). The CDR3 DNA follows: TGTGCCAGCAGCGAACCGGGACAGGGGGGGCGGCAGTACTTC. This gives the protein CASSEPGQGGRQYF. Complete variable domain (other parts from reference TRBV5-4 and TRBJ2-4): ETGVTQSPTHLIKTRGQQVTLRCSSQSGHNTVSWYQQALGQGPQFIFQYYREEENGRGNFPPRFSGLQFPNYSSELNVNALELDDSALYLCASSEPGQGGRQYFGAGTRLSVL.

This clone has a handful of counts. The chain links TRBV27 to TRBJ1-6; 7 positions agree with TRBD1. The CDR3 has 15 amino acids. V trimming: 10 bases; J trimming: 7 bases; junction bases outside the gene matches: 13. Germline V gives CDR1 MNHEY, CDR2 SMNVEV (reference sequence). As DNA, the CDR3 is TGTGCCACCAAACCCTCCAGGGGGGTAAATTCACCCCTCCACTTT. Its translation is CATKPSRGVNSPLHF.

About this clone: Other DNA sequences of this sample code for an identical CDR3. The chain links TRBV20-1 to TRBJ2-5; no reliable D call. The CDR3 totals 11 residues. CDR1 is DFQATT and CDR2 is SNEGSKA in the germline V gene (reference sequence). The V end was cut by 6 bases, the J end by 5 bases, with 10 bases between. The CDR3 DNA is TGCAGTGCCGTCCCTGAGGAGACCCAGTACTTC. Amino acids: CSAVPEETQYF.

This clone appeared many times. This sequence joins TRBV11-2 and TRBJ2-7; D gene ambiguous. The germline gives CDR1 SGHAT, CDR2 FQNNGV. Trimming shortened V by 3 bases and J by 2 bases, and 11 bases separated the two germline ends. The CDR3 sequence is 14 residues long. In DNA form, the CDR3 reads TGTGCCAGCAGCTTCGGCGGCGGTACCTACGAGCAGTACTTC. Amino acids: CASSFGGGTYEQYF.

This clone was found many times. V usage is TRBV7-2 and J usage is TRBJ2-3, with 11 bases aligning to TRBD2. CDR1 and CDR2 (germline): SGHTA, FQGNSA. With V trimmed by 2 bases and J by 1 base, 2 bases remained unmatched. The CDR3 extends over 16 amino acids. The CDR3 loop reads CASSLTSGGRTDTQYF. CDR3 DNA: TGTGCCAGCAGCTTAACTAGCGGGGGACGCACAGATACGCAGTATTTT.

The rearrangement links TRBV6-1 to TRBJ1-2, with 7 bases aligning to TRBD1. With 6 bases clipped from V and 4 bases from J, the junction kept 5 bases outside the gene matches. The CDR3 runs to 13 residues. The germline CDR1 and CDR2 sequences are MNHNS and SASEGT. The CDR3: CASRPTGSYGYTF. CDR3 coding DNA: TGTGCCAGCAGGCCGACAGGGAGCTATGGCTACACCTTC.

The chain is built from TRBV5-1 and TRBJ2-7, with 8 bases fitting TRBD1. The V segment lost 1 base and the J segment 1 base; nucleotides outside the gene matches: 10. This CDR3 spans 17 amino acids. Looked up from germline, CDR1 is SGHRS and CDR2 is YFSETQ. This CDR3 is CASSLPNRDRRSYEQYF. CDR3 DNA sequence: TGCGCCAGCAGCTTGCCTAACCGGGACAGGCGATCCTACGAGCAGTACTTC.

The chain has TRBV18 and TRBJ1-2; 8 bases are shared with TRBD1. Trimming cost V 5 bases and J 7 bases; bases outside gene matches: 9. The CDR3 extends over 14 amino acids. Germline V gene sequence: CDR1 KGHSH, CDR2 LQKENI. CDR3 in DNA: TGTGCCAGCTCATCTCAGGACAGGGTGCTTGGCTACACCTTC. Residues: CASSSQDRVLGYTF.

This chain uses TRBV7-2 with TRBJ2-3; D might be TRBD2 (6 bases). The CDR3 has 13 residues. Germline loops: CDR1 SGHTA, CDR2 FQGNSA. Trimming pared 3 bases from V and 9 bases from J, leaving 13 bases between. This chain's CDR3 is CASSLAGFGTQYF. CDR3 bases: TGTGCCAGCAGCTTGGCGGGGTTTGGAACGCAGTATTTT.

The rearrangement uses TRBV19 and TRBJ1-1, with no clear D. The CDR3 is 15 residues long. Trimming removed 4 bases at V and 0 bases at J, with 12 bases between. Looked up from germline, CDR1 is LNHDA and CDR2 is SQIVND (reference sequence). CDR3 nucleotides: TGTGCCAGTAGTACAAAACAAGACATGAACACTGAAGCTTTCTTT. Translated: CASSTKQDMNTEAFF.

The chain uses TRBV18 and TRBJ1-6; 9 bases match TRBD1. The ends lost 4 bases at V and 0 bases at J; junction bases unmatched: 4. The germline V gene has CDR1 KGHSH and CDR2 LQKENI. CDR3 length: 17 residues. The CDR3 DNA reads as TGTGCCAGCTCACGGGACAGGGCGAGCTCCTATAATTCACCCCTCCACTTT. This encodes CASSRDRASSYNSPLHF.

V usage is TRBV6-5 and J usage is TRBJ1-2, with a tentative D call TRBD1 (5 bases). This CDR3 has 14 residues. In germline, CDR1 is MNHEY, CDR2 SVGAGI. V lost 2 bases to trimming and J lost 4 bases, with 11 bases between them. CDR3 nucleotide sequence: TGTGCCAGCAGTTACAGCCAGGGCCTCTATGGCTACACCTTC. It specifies CASSYSQGLYGYTF.

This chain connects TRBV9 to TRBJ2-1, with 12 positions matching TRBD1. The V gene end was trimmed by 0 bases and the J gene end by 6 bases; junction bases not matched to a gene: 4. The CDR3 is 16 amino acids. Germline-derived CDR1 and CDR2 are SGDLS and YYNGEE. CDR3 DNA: TGTGCCAGCAGCGTAGTTGGGGGACAGGGGGCCAATGAGCAGTTCTTC. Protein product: CASSVVGGQGANEQFF.

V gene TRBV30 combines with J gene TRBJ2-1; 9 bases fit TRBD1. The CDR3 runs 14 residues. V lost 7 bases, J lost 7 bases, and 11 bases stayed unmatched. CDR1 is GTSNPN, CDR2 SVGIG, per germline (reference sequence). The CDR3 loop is CAYQPGQGSNEQFF. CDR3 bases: TGTGCCTACCAACCGGGACAGGGTAGTAATGAGCAGTTCTTC.

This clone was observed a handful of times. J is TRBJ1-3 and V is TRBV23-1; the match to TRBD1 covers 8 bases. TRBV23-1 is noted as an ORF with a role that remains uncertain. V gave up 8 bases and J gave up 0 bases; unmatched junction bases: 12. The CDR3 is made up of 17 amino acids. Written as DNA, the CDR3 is TGCGCCAGCGAAAAACCGTCGGGACAGGACTCTGGAAACACCATATATTTT. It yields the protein CASEKPSGQDSGNTIYF.

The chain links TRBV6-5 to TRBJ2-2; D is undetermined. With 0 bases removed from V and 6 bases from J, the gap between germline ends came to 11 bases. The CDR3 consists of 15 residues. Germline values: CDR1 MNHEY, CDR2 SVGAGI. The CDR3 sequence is CASSYSILGSGELFF. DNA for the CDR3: TGTGCCAGCAGTTACTCGATTCTCGGGTCCGGGGAGCTGTTTTTT.

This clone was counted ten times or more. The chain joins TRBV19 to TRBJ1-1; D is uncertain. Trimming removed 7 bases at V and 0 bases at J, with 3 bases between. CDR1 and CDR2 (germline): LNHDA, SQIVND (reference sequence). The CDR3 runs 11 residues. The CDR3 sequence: CASTMNTEAFF. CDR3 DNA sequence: TGTGCCAGTACAATGAACACTGAAGCTTTCTTT.

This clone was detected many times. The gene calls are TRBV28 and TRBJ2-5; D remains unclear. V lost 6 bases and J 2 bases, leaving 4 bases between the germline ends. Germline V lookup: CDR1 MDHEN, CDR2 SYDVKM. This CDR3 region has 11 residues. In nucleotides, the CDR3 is TGTGCCAGCAGGGCTCAAGAGACCCAGTACTTC. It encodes CASRAQETQYF.

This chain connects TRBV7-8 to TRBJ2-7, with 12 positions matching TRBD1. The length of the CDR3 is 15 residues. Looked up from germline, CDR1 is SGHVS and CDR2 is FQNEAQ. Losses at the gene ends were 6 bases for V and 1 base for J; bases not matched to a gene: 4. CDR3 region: CASSRDRGLSYEQYF. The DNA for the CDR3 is TGTGCCAGCAGTCGGGACAGGGGGCTATCCTACGAGCAGTACTTC.

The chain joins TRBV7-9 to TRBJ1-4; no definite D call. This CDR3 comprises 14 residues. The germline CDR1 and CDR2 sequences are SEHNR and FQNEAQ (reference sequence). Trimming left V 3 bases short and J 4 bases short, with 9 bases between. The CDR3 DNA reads TGTGCCAGCAGCTTCGAGGACTTTAATGAAAAACTGTTTTTT. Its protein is CASSFEDFNEKLFF.

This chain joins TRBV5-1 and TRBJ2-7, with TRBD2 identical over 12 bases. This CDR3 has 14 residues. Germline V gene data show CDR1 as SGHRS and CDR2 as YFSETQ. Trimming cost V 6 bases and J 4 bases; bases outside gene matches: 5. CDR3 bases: TGCGCCAGCAAGACTAGCGGGGGAGGTTACGAGCAGTACTTC. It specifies CASKTSGGGYEQYF.

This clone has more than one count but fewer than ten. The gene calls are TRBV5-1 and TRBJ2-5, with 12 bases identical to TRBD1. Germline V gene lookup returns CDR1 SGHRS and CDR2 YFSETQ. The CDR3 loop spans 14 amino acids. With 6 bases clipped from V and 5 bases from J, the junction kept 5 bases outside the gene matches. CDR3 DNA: TGCGCCAGCACCTCCGGGACAGGGGGCGAGACCCAGTACTTC. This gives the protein CASTSGTGGETQYF.

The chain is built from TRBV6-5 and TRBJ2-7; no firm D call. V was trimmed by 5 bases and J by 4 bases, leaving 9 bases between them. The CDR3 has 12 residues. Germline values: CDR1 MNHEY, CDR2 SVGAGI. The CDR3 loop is CASSVPTYEQYF. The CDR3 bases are TGTGCCAGCAGTGTCCCGACTTACGAGCAGTACTTC.

CDR3 in amino acids: CASSPTSAYSGANVLTF. CDR3 sequence (DNA): TGTGCCAGCTCACCAACTAGCGCTTACTCTGGGGCCAACGTCCTGACTTTC. This sequence joins TRBV18 and TRBJ2-6, with 7 bases aligning to TRBD2. The CDR3 spans 17 residues. CDR1 is KGHSH and CDR2 is LQKENI in the germline V gene. The V and J ends lost 2 bases and 0 bases, in that order; junction bases with no gene match: 4.